The next 24 T cell receptor beta chains were all read from a single sample in a study of blood T cell repertoires in COVID-19. The protocol was immunoSEQ multiplex PCR, while the TCRdb copy is restricted to in-frame clones and leaves out a portion. This table has 240,000 or so clones, about 84% appearing once. Material for sequencing was peripheral blood. The receptors were sampled from a man aged 80 or over with acute or convalescent COVID-19.

The CDR3 DNA is TGTGCCAGCAGCCTTCTAGGTAGCGGGAGAGGAGAGACCCAGTACTTC. Translating it yields CASSLLGSGRGETQYF. V gene TRBV3-1 (or the pseudogene TRBV3-2) combines with J gene TRBJ2-5; TRBD2 agrees at 9 bases. There are 16 residues in the CDR3. Per germline, CDR1 LGHDT and CDR2 YNNKEL (reference sequence). Trimming removed 4 bases from V and 4 bases from J; junction bases left unmatched: 10.

The rearrangement uses TRBV18 and TRBJ2-5; a weak D match, TRBD2 (6 bases). CDR1 and CDR2 from the germline V gene are KGHSH and LQKENI. Deletions cut 2 bases from V and 2 bases from J, with 18 bases between. The CDR3 covers 17 residues. In DNA form, the CDR3 reads TGTGCCAGCTCACCAATGTCGTTAGGGCGGGGACAAGAGACCCAGTACTTC. Protein: CASSPMSLGRGQETQYF.

CDR3 loop: CASRSPSVSGANVLTF. In DNA, the CDR3 is TGTGCCAGCAGATCCCCTAGTGTCTCTGGGGCCAACGTCCTGACTTTC. The chain joins TRBV5-4 to TRBJ2-6; D is undetermined. This CDR3 spans 16 amino acids. Germline V lookup: CDR1 SGHNT, CDR2 YYREEE (reference sequence). Trimming cost V 5 bases and J 0 bases, with 12 bases left between them.

V usage is TRBV19 and J usage is TRBJ2-1; 11 positions agree with TRBD2. Germline CDR1 LNHDA, CDR2 SQIVND (reference sequence). The CDR3 covers 15 residues. With V trimmed by 6 bases and J by 4 bases, 5 bases remained unmatched. The CDR3 protein is CASSLLAGGYNEQFF. The CDR3 bases are TGTGCCAGTAGCCTTTTAGCGGGGGGGTACAATGAGCAGTTCTTC.

This chain uses TRBV24-1 with TRBJ2-3, with D maybe TRBD1 (5 bases). V shed 3 bases and J shed 7 bases, with 13 bases lying between them. In germline, CDR1 is KGHDR, CDR2 SFDVKD. The CDR3 is made up of 14 amino acids. The CDR3 nucleotides read TGTGCCACCAGTGATACAAGGGGTGCGAATACGCAGTATTTT. Translation: CATSDTRGANTQYF.

In its sample, this clone was seen once. The chain uses TRBV3-1 (or the pseudogene TRBV3-2) and TRBJ2-2; possibly TRBD2 for D (6 bases). CDR3 size: 19 residues. Germline V lookup: CDR1 LGHDT, CDR2 YNNKEL (reference sequence). V was shortened by 6 bases and J by 3 bases, with 26 bases between the two germline ends. In DNA form, the CDR3 reads TGTGCCAGCAGGTCCCCGCCCCATCTAGCGCGAAGGGACACCGGGGAGCTGTTTTTT. Translated, it gives CASRSPPHLARRDTGELFF.

This clone was observed a few times. The CDR3 nucleotides read TGTGCCAGCAGTGAAGGCGGCCCCATCTATGGCTACACCTTC. Its translation is CASSEGGPIYGYTF. The genes are TRBV6-1 and TRBJ1-2; D is unresolved. Germline V gene data show CDR1 as MNHNS and CDR2 as SASEGT. CDR3 length equals 14 residues. V lost 1 base to trimming and J lost 4 bases, with 10 bases between them.

The V gene is TRBV9, the J gene TRBJ2-1; 9 bases agree with TRBD2. The V gene end was trimmed by 5 bases and the J gene end by 3 bases; junction bases not matched to a gene: 6. The germline gives CDR1 SGDLS, CDR2 YYNGEE. This CDR3 is built from 15 residues. CDR3: CASRAAGGRYNEQFF. CDR3 nucleotides: TGTGCCAGCAGAGCAGCGGGAGGCCGCTACAATGAGCAGTTCTTC.

V is TRBV11-3 and J is TRBJ1-2; D is undetermined. The V end lost 0 bases, the J end lost 8 bases, and 10 bases lay between the germline ends. In germline, CDR1 is SGHNT, CDR2 YENEEA. The CDR3 runs to 13 residues. CDR3 residues: CASSLEGRSGYTF. CDR3 coding DNA: TGTGCCAGCAGCTTAGAAGGGAGAAGCGGCTACACCTTC.

This sequence joins TRBV14 and TRBJ2-1; no definite D call. The CDR3 is 13 residues long. The V and J ends lost 0 bases and 11 bases respectively, with 11 bases between them. Germline V gives CDR1 SGHDN, CDR2 FVKESK. The CDR3 DNA reads TGTGCCAGCAGCCAAGATAACGGAGTAAAGCAGTTCTTC. Its protein product is CASSQDNGVKQFF.

This clone was found a few times. The rearrangement joins TRBV27 to TRBJ1-2, with D perhaps TRBD1 (6 bases). Germline V gene lookup returns CDR1 MNHEY and CDR2 SMNVEV (reference sequence). The CDR3 is made up of 12 amino acids. Trimming pared 8 bases from V and 2 bases from J, leaving 9 bases between. DNA of the CDR3: TGTGCCAGCGGGGGCGTGAACTATGGCTACACCTTC. Protein sequence: CASGGVNYGYTF.

The table lists this clone with a few counts. This chain joins TRBV3-1 (or the pseudogene TRBV3-2) and TRBJ1-6, with D maybe TRBD1 (6 bases). With 1 base removed from V and 5 bases from J, the gap between germline ends came to 6 bases. The CDR3 is made up of 14 amino acids. The germline V gene encodes CDR1 LGHDT and CDR2 YNNKEL (reference sequence). The CDR3, as DNA: TGTGCCAGCAGCCAAGGGACAGATAATTCACCCCTCCACTTT. Translating it yields CASSQGTDNSPLHF.

The chain carries TRBV6-6 and TRBJ1-5; TRBD1 aligns across 7 bases. V lost 5 bases to trimming and J lost 5 bases; unmatched junction nucleotides: 3. CDR1 and CDR2 (germline): MNHNY, SVGAGI (reference sequence). The CDR3 contains 13 residues. CDR3 bases: TGTGCCAGCAGTAGGGACAGTTATCAGCCCCAGCATTTT. Its protein product is CASSRDSYQPQHF.

The chain uses TRBV6-1 and TRBJ1-2; 9 nucleotides align to TRBD1. From germline, CDR1 is MNHNS and CDR2 SASEGT. The CDR3 sequence is 14 residues long. V was clipped by 1 base and J by 5 bases; unmatched bases: 2. CDR3 sequence: CASSEVGTGYGYTF. In DNA form, the CDR3 reads TGTGCCAGCAGTGAAGTAGGGACAGGGTATGGCTACACCTTC.

The genes are TRBV3-1 (or the pseudogene TRBV3-2) and TRBJ1-5; D ambiguous. The germline V gene has CDR1 LGHDT and CDR2 YNNKEL (reference sequence). Trimming cost V 3 bases and J 0 bases, with 6 bases left between them. The CDR3 spans 14 residues. In DNA, the CDR3 is TGTGCCAGCAGCCATGGGCTTAGCAATCAGCCCCAGCATTTT. Translated: CASSHGLSNQPQHF.

This sequence joins TRBV28 and TRBJ2-1; 14 nucleotides match TRBD2. Germline V gives CDR1 MDHEN, CDR2 SYDVKM. The length of the CDR3 is 17 residues. Trimming removed 6 bases from V and 9 bases from J; junction bases left unmatched: 13. The CDR3 region is CASRQDGTSGRKGEQFF. The CDR3 DNA is TGTGCCAGCAGACAAGACGGGACTAGCGGGAGAAAAGGTGAGCAGTTCTTC. Supplemented by reference TRBV28 and TRBJ2-1, the full variable domain reads DVKVTQSSRYLVKRTGEKVFLECVQDMDHENMFWYRQDPGLGLRLIYFSYDVKMKEKGDIPEGYSVSREKKERFSLILESASTNQTSMYLCASRQDGTSGRKGEQFFGPGTRLTVL.

The J gene is TRBJ1-2, the V gene TRBV13, with TRBD1 as a possible D gene (6 bases). There are 13 residues in the CDR3. Germline values: CDR1 PRHDT, CDR2 FYEKMQ (reference sequence). V shed 5 bases and J shed 4 bases, with 11 bases lying between them. The CDR3 region is CASSVQGFYGYTF. The CDR3 bases are TGTGCCAGCAGCGTACAGGGATTCTATGGCTACACCTTC.

This clone was picked up a small number of times. V is TRBV2 and J is TRBJ2-1; TRBD2 matches 13 bases. Germline assignment: CDR1 SNHLY and CDR2 FYNNEI. The ends lost 1 base at V and 8 bases at J; junction bases unmatched: 2. This CDR3 is built from 15 residues. In DNA form, the CDR3 reads TGTGCCAGCAGTGAAGGACTAGCGGGAGGTCATGAGCAGTTCTTC. This codes for CASSEGLAGGHEQFF.

This clone has just one count. CDR3 region: CAISESRGPSTDTQYF. CDR3 DNA sequence: TGTGCCATCAGTGAGTCGAGGGGGCCCAGCACAGATACGCAGTATTTT. V is TRBV10-3 and J is TRBJ2-3; 7 nucleotides agree with TRBD1. In germline, CDR1 is ENHRY, CDR2 SYGVKD. V shed 0 bases and J 0 bases; nucleotides not matched to a gene: 3. The CDR3 is 16 residues long.

The V call is TRBV28, the J call TRBJ1-1, with D tentatively TRBD1 (6 bases). The V gene lost 5 bases and the J gene lost 1 base, with 17 bases spanning the gap. The CDR3 length is 16 residues. Germline values: CDR1 MDHEN, CDR2 SYDVKM. The CDR3 region has the DNA TGTGCCAGCAGTCTTACTCGGACAGCCTCGAACACTGAAGCTTTCTTT. Its protein is CASSLTRTASNTEAFF.

The genes are TRBV3-1 (or the pseudogene TRBV3-2) and TRBJ2-7; 15 positions agree with TRBD2. Looked up from germline, CDR1 is LGHDT and CDR2 is YNNKEL (reference sequence). The CDR3 is 14 residues long. V gave up 3 bases and J gave up 6 bases; unmatched junction bases: 0. CDR3 sequence reads: CASSQGLAGGEQYF. DNA of the CDR3: TGTGCCAGCAGCCAGGGACTAGCGGGAGGCGAGCAGTACTTC.

The rearrangement uses TRBV19 and TRBJ2-7; D remains unclear. CDR3 length: 13 residues. Trimming pared 0 bases from V and 2 bases from J, leaving 5 bases between. Germline lookup yields CDR1 LNHDA and CDR2 SQIVND (reference sequence). In DNA, the CDR3 is TGTGCCAGTAGTATAGAACACCCCTACGAGCAGTACTTC. Encoded protein: CASSIEHPYEQYF.

This chain connects TRBV6-5 to TRBJ1-2; D possibly corresponds to TRBD1 (5 bases). This CDR3 has 13 amino acids. With 11 bases removed from V and 5 bases from J, the gap between germline ends came to 18 bases. Per germline, CDR1 MNHEY and CDR2 SVGAGI. CDR3 coding DNA: TGTGCCGGGGGGGAGGGCTCACTTTATGGCTACACCTTC. Amino acids: CAGGEGSLYGYTF.

The chain couples TRBV6-5 to TRBJ1-1; D is uncertain. V lost 10 bases and J 2 bases, leaving 20 bases between the germline ends. The length of the CDR3 is 15 residues. Germline V CDR1 and CDR2: MNHEY, SVGAGI. In DNA, the CDR3 is TGTGCCACCGTCAGCCGAGGGAGGAGTAACACTGAAGCTTTCTTT. Translating gives CATVSRGRSNTEAFF.